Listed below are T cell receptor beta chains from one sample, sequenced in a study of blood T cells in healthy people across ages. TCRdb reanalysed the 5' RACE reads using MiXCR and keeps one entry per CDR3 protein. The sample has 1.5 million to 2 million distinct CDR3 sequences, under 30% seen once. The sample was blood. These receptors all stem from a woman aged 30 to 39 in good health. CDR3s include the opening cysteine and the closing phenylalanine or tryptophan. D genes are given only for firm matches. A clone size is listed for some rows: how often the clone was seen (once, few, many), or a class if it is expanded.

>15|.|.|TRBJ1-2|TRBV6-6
TGTGCCAGCAGGGAAAGGGAGCAGGGGAACTATGGCTACACCTTC
CASREREQGNYGYTF
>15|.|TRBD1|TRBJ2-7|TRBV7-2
TGTGCCAGCAGCTTAGGGCAGGGGGCGAATGTCGAGCAGTACTTC
CASSLGQGANVEQYF
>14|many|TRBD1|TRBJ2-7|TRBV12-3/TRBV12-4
TGTGCCAGCAGTTTCGAGACAGGGTCATACGAGCAGTACTTC
CASSFETGSYEQYF
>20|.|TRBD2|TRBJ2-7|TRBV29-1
TGCAGCGCTCCGGGACAGGGAACTAGACTAGCGGGGAAATCCTACAATGAGCAGTACTTC
CSAPGQGTRLAGKSYNEQYF
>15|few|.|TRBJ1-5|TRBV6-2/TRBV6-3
TGTGCCAGCACCCGATCGTCCGGGACGAATCAGCCCCAGCATTTT
CASTRSSGTNQPQHF
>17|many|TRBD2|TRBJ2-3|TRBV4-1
TGCGCCAGCAGCCAGTCCGGGACTAGCGGGCGCACAGATACGCAGTATTTT
CASSQSGTSGRTDTQYF
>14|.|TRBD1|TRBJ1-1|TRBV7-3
TGTGCCAGCACGAAGAACAGGGGGGACACTGAAGCTTTCTTT
CASTKNRGDTEAFF
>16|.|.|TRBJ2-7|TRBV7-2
TGTGCCAGCAGCTTACCGGGACACCCGAGCTCCTACGAGCAGTACTTC
CASSLPGHPSSYEQYF
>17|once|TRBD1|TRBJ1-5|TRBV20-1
TGCAGTGCTAGAGAAACATCCAAAGGGACAGTAAGTCAGCCCCAGCATTTT
CSARETSKGTVSQPQHF
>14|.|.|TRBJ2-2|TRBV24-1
TGTGCCACCAGTGGCAGCGGGAACACCGGGGAGCTGTTTTTT
CATSGSGNTGELFF
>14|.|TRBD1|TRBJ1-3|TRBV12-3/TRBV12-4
TGTGCCAGCACTTGGGACAGCTCTGGAAACACCATATATTTT
CASTWDSSGNTIYF
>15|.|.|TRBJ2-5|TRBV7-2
TGTGCCAACAGCTTAGACGGCCAGGGCCAAGAGACCCAGTACTTC
CANSLDGQGQETQYF
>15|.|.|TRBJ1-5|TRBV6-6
TGTGCCAGCAGACTCGCAGGGACAAGCAATCAGCCCCAGCATTTT
CASRLAGTSNQPQHF
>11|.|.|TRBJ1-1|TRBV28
TGTGCCAGCTCGTCGGGGGTTTCCGCTTTCTTT
CASSSGVSAFF
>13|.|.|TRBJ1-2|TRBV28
TGTGCCAGCAACCCGCTTGGAGGCTATGGCTACACCTTC
CASNPLGGYGYTF
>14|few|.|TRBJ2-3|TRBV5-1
TGCGCCAGCAGCTTGGGCAAGGACACAGATACGCAGTATTTT
CASSLGKDTDTQYF
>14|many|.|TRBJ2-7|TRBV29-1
TGCAGCGTTGTGGTGGTAGCGACTTCCTACGAGCAGTACTTC
CSVVVVATSYEQYF
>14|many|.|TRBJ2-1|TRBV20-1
TGCAGTCTAAACCGGGACTCCGACTACAATGAGCAGTTCTTC
CSLNRDSDYNEQFF
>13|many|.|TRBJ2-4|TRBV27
TGTGCCAGCAGGCCTCTGGCGGATAACATTCAGTACTTC
CASRPLADNIQYF
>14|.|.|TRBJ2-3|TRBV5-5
TGTGCCAGCACCATCCATGGGGGGCCAGATACGCAGTATTTT
CASTIHGGPDTQYF
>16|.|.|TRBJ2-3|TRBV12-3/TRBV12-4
TGTGCCAGCAGCCGTGGGGGGGGCGGCGGCACAGATACGCAGTATTTT
CASSRGGGGGTDTQYF
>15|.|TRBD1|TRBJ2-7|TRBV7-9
TGTGCCAGCAGCCGTAACCTGGGACAGGCCTACGAGCAGTACTTC
CASSRNLGQAYEQYF
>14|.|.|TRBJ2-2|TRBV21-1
TGTGCCGGCACCAGCGGGGGGAGCACCGGGGAGCTGTTTTTT
CAGTSGGSTGELFF
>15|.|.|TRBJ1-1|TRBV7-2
TGTGCCAGCAGCCCAGGACCCCTAAGGACAGAAGAAGCTTTCTTT
CASSPGPLRTEEAFF
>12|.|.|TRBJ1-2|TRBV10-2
TGCGCCAGCAGTGAAAGTACGGTGGGCTACACCTTC
CASSESTVGYTF
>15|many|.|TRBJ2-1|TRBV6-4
TGTGCCAGCAGTGACAAGGCAGGAGAGTATAATGAGCAGTTCTTC
CASSDKAGEYNEQFF